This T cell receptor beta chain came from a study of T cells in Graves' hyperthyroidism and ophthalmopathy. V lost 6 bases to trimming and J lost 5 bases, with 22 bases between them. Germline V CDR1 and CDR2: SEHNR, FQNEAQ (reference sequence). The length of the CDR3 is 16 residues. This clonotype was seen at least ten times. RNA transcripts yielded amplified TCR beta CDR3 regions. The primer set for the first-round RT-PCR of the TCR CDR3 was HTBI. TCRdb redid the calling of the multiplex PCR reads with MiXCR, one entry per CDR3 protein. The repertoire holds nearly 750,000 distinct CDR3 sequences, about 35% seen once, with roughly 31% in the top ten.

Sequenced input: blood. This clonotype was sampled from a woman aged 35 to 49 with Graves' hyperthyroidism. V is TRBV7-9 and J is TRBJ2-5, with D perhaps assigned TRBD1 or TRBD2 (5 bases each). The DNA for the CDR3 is TGTGCCAGCAGGTCGAAAGACAGAGGGAAGCGGGAGACCCAGTACTTC. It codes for CASRSKDRGKRETQYF.